Following are 26 T cell receptor beta chains from one sample sequenced in a study of T cell repertoires in cytomegalovirus infection. Each CDR3 protein is one row after TCRdb ran MiXCR on the reads. Of just under 300,000 distinct CDR3 sequences detected, 8% to 10% appear once; the ten largest clones hold 2% to 3%. The sequenced sample consisted of PBMCs. These receptors all stem from a human donor in good health (CMV status not recorded). Some clones in this sample may be carry-over from other donors' samples.

Many counts were recorded for this clonotype. The CDR3 DNA reads as TGCAGTGCTAGGGCCAGGGGCTCTGGAAACACCATATATTTT. It is translated as CSARARGSGNTIYF. The gene calls are TRBV20-1 and TRBJ1-3, with a tentative D call TRBD1 (6 bases). V was cut by 3 bases and J by 0 bases, with 9 bases left in between. Germline lookup yields CDR1 DFQATT and CDR2 SNEGSKA (reference sequence). The CDR3 totals 14 residues.

This clonotype has a count of ten or more. The chain employs TRBV28 and TRBJ2-1; D is perhaps TRBD1 (6 bases). This CDR3 region has 15 residues. V was clipped by 2 bases and J by 8 bases, with 16 bases between them. Looked up from germline, CDR1 is MDHEN and CDR2 is SYDVKM. DNA for the CDR3: TGTGCCAGCAGTTTAATAGGGCAGGGGCTCGATGAGCAGTTCTTC. Its protein product is CASSLIGQGLDEQFF.

The chain has TRBV28 and TRBJ1-6; 8 positions agree with TRBD1. This CDR3 has 19 residues. CDR1 and CDR2 (germline): MDHEN, SYDVKM. The ends lost 6 bases at V and 10 bases at J; junction bases unmatched: 23. The CDR3 reads CASSWDGQGAAVSGSPLHF. The CDR3 DNA reads TGTGCCAGCAGCTGGGATGGGCAGGGGGCCGCAGTCTCAGGATCACCCCTCCACTTT.

V usage is TRBV19 and J usage is TRBJ2-1; tentative D call: TRBD2 (6 bases). Deletions cut 1 base from V and 8 bases from J, with 12 bases between. The CDR3 is 14 residues long. In germline, CDR1 is LNHDA, CDR2 SQIVND (reference sequence). In DNA form, the CDR3 reads TGTGCCAGTAGTATAGCATCGGGGGTCGATGAGCAGTTCTTC. Its translation is CASSIASGVDEQFF.

The chain combines TRBV28 with TRBJ1-2; 11 positions match TRBD1. CDR3 length: 14 amino acids. Germline CDR1 MDHEN, CDR2 SYDVKM. J gave up 7 bases and V 6 bases, and 7 bases lay outside the gene matches. The CDR3 DNA reads as TGTGCCAGCAGGGGACAGGGGGATCAGGGTGGCTACACCTTC. It codes for CASRGQGDQGGYTF.

This clonotype was seen repeatedly, ten times or more. The chain has TRBV7-2 and TRBJ2-4, with D tentatively TRBD1 or TRBD2 (6 bases each). CDR1 SGHTA and CDR2 FQGNSA come from the germline V gene. The CDR3 contains 16 residues. The V end was cut by 4 bases, the J end by 9 bases, with 22 bases between. As DNA, the CDR3 is TGTGCCAGCAGCTCTTACCGGGACGGGGGCTATGTCATTCAGTACTTC. This codes for CASSSYRDGGYVIQYF.

Many counts were recorded for this clonotype. V usage is TRBV25-1 and J usage is TRBJ2-6, with unresolved D. V dropped 5 bases and J dropped 2 bases, with 7 bases sitting between them. The CDR3 contains 14 residues. Germline values: CDR1 MGHDK, CDR2 SYGVNS. The CDR3 sequence is CASSSGPGANVLTF. DNA of the CDR3: TGTGCCAGCAGTTCCGGTCCTGGGGCCAACGTCCTGACTTTC.

Ten or more counts support this clonotype. The chain combines TRBV7-2 with TRBJ1-3, with D hard to call. V lost 4 bases to trimming and J lost 0 bases, with 13 bases between them. The CDR3 has 16 amino acids. Germline CDR1 is SGHTA and CDR2 is FQGNSA. In DNA, the CDR3 is TGTGCCAGCAGCTCAAAACAGTCCCACTCTGGAAACACCATATATTTT. Protein: CASSSKQSHSGNTIYF.

This clonotype was seen repeatedly, ten times or more. The rearrangement links TRBV7-2 to TRBJ2-3; 9 positions agree with TRBD2. Germline loops: CDR1 SGHTA, CDR2 FQGNSA. V gave up 2 bases and J gave up 1 base; unmatched junction bases: 1. This CDR3 has 15 residues. CDR3 residues: CASSLIAGGTDTQYF. The CDR3 region has the DNA TGTGCCAGCAGCTTAATAGCGGGGGGCACAGATACGCAGTATTTT.

The J gene is TRBJ1-1, the V gene TRBV29-1; D perhaps matches TRBD1 (5 bases). Between the trimmed V and J ends, which lost 4 bases and 0 bases, there was a span of 18 bases. Germline loops: CDR1 SQVTM, CDR2 ANQGSEA. This CDR3 has 16 amino acids. The CDR3 nucleotides read TGCAGCGTTGTAGTGACAGAAAGAATCCTGAACACTGAAGCTTTCTTT. It is translated as CSVVVTERILNTEAFF.

A few counts support this clonotype. This chain uses TRBV29-1 with TRBJ2-5, with D perhaps assigned TRBD1 or TRBD2 (5 bases each). Trimming shortened V by 7 bases and J by 2 bases, and 17 bases separated the two germline ends. CDR3 length: 14 amino acids. CDR1 SQVTM and CDR2 ANQGSEA come from the germline V gene. The CDR3 region has the DNA TGCAGCGCTGACCCCGGGACCTTGCAAGAGACCCAGTACTTC. It translates to CSADPGTLQETQYF.

V usage is TRBV20-1 and J usage is TRBJ1-1, with D uncertain. Germline V gives CDR1 DFQATT, CDR2 SNEGSKA (reference sequence). The CDR3 has 11 amino acids. V lost 3 bases, J lost 3 bases, and 5 bases lay in between. CDR3 sequence (DNA): TGCAGTGCTAGGGGGTACACTGAAGCTTTCTTT. This gives the protein CSARGYTEAFF.

On this clonotype: A much more abundant neighbour one base away suggests this may be a read error. CDR3 sequence: CASSQGWTEAFF. The CDR3 nucleotides read TGTGCCAGCAGCCAGGGGTGGACTGAAGCTTTCTTT. J is TRBJ1-1 and V is TRBV2, with D tentatively TRBD1 (6 bases). V gave up 6 bases and J gave up 5 bases, with 10 bases separating them. The CDR3 sequence is 12 residues long. The germline V gene has CDR1 SNHLY and CDR2 FYNNEI.

The chain employs TRBV9 and TRBJ2-1, with 14 bases that match TRBD2. This CDR3 is built from 17 residues. Unmatched junction bases numbered 4, after V lost 4 bases and J lost 1 base. CDR1 SGDLS and CDR2 YYNGEE come from the germline V gene. CDR3 loop: CASSPWTSGGSYNEQFF. CDR3 bases: TGTGCCAGCAGCCCCTGGACTAGCGGGGGGTCCTACAATGAGCAGTTCTTC.

This clonotype came up many times. The chain couples TRBV12-3 or TRBV12-4 to TRBJ2-7, with D perhaps being TRBD1 or TRBD2 (6 bases each). The CDR3 has 15 residues. The V and J ends lost 3 bases and 5 bases respectively, with 17 bases between them. The DNA for the CDR3 is TGTGCCAGCAGTTTTTCCGCACGGGGGCCCAACGAGCAGTACTTC. This gives the protein CASSFSARGPNEQYF.

The sample holds a few counts of this clonotype. The rearrangement joins TRBV14 to TRBJ2-1; maybe TRBD1 (6 bases). Trimming cost V 3 bases and J 6 bases, with 15 bases left between them. The CDR3 covers 15 residues. The germline CDR1 and CDR2 sequences are SGHDN and FVKESK. The CDR3 is CASSQLDRTFNEQFF. The CDR3, as DNA: TGTGCCAGCAGCCAGCTGGACAGAACGTTCAATGAGCAGTTCTTC.

V and J are TRBV28 and TRBJ1-1; D may be TRBD1 (5 bases). V was trimmed by 7 bases and J by 4 bases, leaving 13 bases between them. The CDR3 has 13 residues. Germline V gene sequence: CDR1 MDHEN, CDR2 SYDVKM. This chain's CDR3 is CASTVGGGTEAFF. The CDR3, as DNA: TGTGCCAGCACAGTTGGGGGAGGCACTGAAGCTTTCTTT. Based on the CDR3 plus reference TRBV28 and TRBJ1-1, the full variable domain is DVKVTQSSRYLVKRTGEKVFLECVQDMDHENMFWYRQDPGLGLRLIYFSYDVKMKEKGDIPEGYSVSREKKERFSLILESASTNQTSMYLCASTVGGGTEAFFGQGTRLTVV.

This clonotype was counted at least ten times. The rearrangement joins TRBV6-6 to TRBJ1-2; D call uncertain. Trimming took off 0 bases at V and 3 bases at J, with 11 bases between the two ends. Germline V gene data show CDR1 as MNHNY and CDR2 as SVGAGI (reference sequence). The CDR3 totals 15 residues. CDR3 sequence reads: CASSYSVPRDYGYTF. CDR3 nucleotides: TGTGCCAGCAGTTACTCGGTTCCTCGGGACTATGGCTACACCTTC.

This clonotype was counted ten times or more. V usage is TRBV12-3 or TRBV12-4 and J usage is TRBJ1-1; TRBD1 is a possible D gene (5 bases). Trimming took 5 bases from V and 12 from J, leaving 16 bases between them. This CDR3 region has 12 residues. The CDR3 nucleotides are TGTGCCAGCAGTCCGGGACGCCTGGAACCTTTCTTT. Encoded protein: CASSPGRLEPFF.

Ten or more counts support this clonotype. The chain carries TRBV7-6 and TRBJ1-5; weak D call: TRBD1 (5 bases). With 0 bases removed from V and 3 bases from J, the gap between germline ends came to 9 bases. The CDR3 runs to 15 residues. CDR1 and CDR2 from the germline V gene are SGHVS and FNYEAQ. CDR3 DNA sequence: TGTGCCAGCAGCTTAGCGCCGGGGGACAATCAGCCCCAGCATTTT. Translated, it gives CASSLAPGDNQPQHF.

This clonotype was picked up a small number of times. The chain links TRBV7-8 to TRBJ2-5, with D possibly being TRBD2 (6 bases). V dropped 5 bases and J dropped 5 bases, with 24 bases sitting between them. Germline CDR1 reads SGHVS; CDR2 reads FQNEAQ. The CDR3 covers 17 residues. CDR3 bases: TGTGCCAGCAGCCTGCGGGACGGAGGCTTCCAAGGGGAGACCCAGTACTTC. Translated, it gives CASSLRDGGFQGETQYF.

J is TRBJ2-3 and V is TRBV7-9; D unresolved. V dropped 8 bases and J dropped 3 bases, with 12 bases sitting between them. Germline assignment: CDR1 SEHNR and CDR2 FQNEAQ (reference sequence). The CDR3 runs 13 residues. The chain's CDR3 is CASRDTRTDTQYF. The CDR3 coding sequence is TGTGCCAGCCGCGATACCAGGACAGATACGCAGTATTTT.

The chain recombines TRBV12-3 or TRBV12-4 with TRBJ2-3; D is perhaps TRBD2 (6 bases). V lost 1 base and J 0 bases, leaving 8 bases between the germline ends. The CDR3 totals 15 residues. The CDR3 spells CASSLVGTSTDTQYF. As DNA, the CDR3 is TGTGCCAGCAGTTTAGTCGGGACTAGCACAGATACGCAGTATTTT.

This clonotype was recorded many times. The gene calls are TRBV6-2 or TRBV6-3 and TRBJ2-3; D is uncertain. V was trimmed by 8 bases and J by 3 bases, leaving 9 bases between them. The CDR3 covers 12 residues. Germline-derived CDR1 and CDR2 are MNHEY and SVGEGT. The CDR3 region has the DNA TGTGCCAGCCGTCTAGGGACAGATACGCAGTATTTT. It codes for CASRLGTDTQYF.

This clonotype was detected ten times or more. This chain uses TRBV20-1 with TRBJ2-5; 11 bases line up with TRBD2. V lost 4 bases and J lost 1; bases outside the gene matches: 5. In germline, CDR1 is DFQATT, CDR2 SNEGSKA (reference sequence). There are 15 residues in the CDR3. This CDR3 reads CSATSGGPLQETQYF. The DNA of the CDR3 is TGCAGTGCTACTAGCGGGGGGCCCCTCCAAGAGACCCAGTACTTC.

In the case of this clonotype: This may arise from a read error, as a much more abundant clone is one base away. This chain uses TRBV19 with TRBJ1-1; possibly TRBD1 for D (5 bases). The CDR3 contains 15 residues. CDR1 is LNHDA and CDR2 is SQIVND in the germline V gene (reference sequence). The CDR3 bases are TGTGCCAGTGCTATTGCGGGACGGCTGAACACTGAATCTTTCTTT. Encoded protein: CASAIAGRLNTESFF. Full variable domain (rest looked up from reference TRBV19 and TRBJ1-1): DGGITQSPKYLFRKEGQNVTLSCEQNLNHDAMYWYRQDPGQGLRLIYYSQIVNDFQKGDIAEGYSVSREKKESFPLTVTSAQKNPTAFYLCASAIAGRLNTESFFGQGTRLTVV.